A single sample is the source of the 28 T cell receptor beta chains below, sequenced in a study of regulatory T cells in long-lasting Graves disease. Arm-PCR of CDR3 regions and iRepertoire HTBI primers were used to build TCR beta libraries. TCRdb re-derived calls from the multiplex PCR reads in MiXCR, one entry per CDR3 protein. The sample has about 310,000 distinct CDR3 sequences; 22% are singletons. Stated time point: persistent/refractory GD, antithyroid drugs over 5 years with positive TRAb. Following extraction of RNA from PBMCs, that RNA was used to make the TCR library. The sequencing here drew on peripheral blood mononuclear cells (PBMCs), taken when the disease was refractory, from a patient treated with antithyroid drugs. The receptor source for this set is a female donor with Graves disease.

The chain combines TRBV20-1 with TRBJ2-2; the D gene could be TRBD1 or TRBD2 (5 bases each). The CDR3 loop spans 11 amino acids. Germline CDR1 reads DFQATT; CDR2 reads SNEGSKA (reference sequence). The ends were cut back, 6 bases at V and 7 bases at J, with 9 bases in the middle. The CDR3 region is CSALGGGELFF. Here the CDR3 DNA reads TGCAGTGCGCTTGGGGGCGGGGAGCTGTTTTTT.

The V and J genes are TRBV2 and TRBJ2-1; tentative D call: TRBD1 (5 bases). The CDR3 has 15 amino acids. V lost 3 bases, J lost 7 bases, and 16 bases lay in between. Germline CDR1 reads SNHLY; CDR2 reads FYNNEI. This CDR3 reads CASSEQGMGLNEQFF. The DNA for the CDR3 is TGTGCCAGCAGTGAGCAGGGTATGGGATTGAATGAGCAGTTCTTC.

This chain joins TRBV28 and TRBJ2-7, with 9 positions matching TRBD2. The CDR3 runs to 15 residues. J lost 3 bases, V lost 5 bases, and 8 bases had no gene match. The germline gives CDR1 MDHEN, CDR2 SYDVKM. The CDR3 nucleotides are TGTGCCAGCAGTCTCAGACTAGCGGAGATCTACGAGCAGTACTTC. The encoded protein is CASSLRLAEIYEQYF.

This clonotype was picked up many times. CDR3 residues: CASSLSVRERAPNGAFF. The CDR3 bases are TGTGCCAGCAGCTTATCCGTCCGGGAACGGGCTCCCAATGGGGCTTTCTTT. The rearrangement uses TRBV11-2 and TRBJ1-1; D gene ambiguous. CDR3 length: 17 amino acids. V was shortened by 2 bases and J by 11 bases, with 27 bases between the two germline ends. Germline CDR1 SGHAT, CDR2 FQNNGV.

This clonotype was observed at least ten times. The chain is built from TRBV6-1 and TRBJ2-2; 8 nucleotides line up with TRBD1. The germline V gene encodes CDR1 MNHNS and CDR2 SASEGT. The CDR3 contains 14 residues. V was pared by 5 bases and J by 5 bases, with 4 bases of the junction left unmatched. CDR3 residues: CASSPWTGTGELFF. DNA of the CDR3: TGTGCCAGCAGTCCATGGACAGGGACCGGGGAGCTGTTTTTT.

This clonotype occurred many times. The CDR3 loop is CASSTRDLNSYEQYF. Written as DNA, the CDR3 is TGTGCCAGCAGCACCCGGGACTTAAACAGTTACGAGCAGTACTTC. The chain couples TRBV4-2 to TRBJ2-7; a possible D gene is TRBD2 (6 bases). This CDR3 contains 15 residues. In germline, CDR1 is LGHNA, CDR2 YNFKEQ. V lost 5 bases to trimming and J lost 4 bases, with 18 bases between them.

Of note for this clonotype: A much larger clone lies one base from this, so it may be a read error. The chain has TRBV6-1 and TRBJ2-5, with D possibly being TRBD2 (5 bases). The CDR3 sequence is 13 residues long. Germline-derived CDR1 and CDR2 are MNHNS and SASEGT. Deletions cut 6 bases from V and 6 bases from J, with 14 bases between. The CDR3 loop is CASRHLARKTQYF. Written as DNA, the CDR3 is TGTGCCAGCAGACACCTAGCCCGAAAGACCCAGTACTTC.

Details on this clonotype: Given a much more abundant clone one base away, this may be a read error. For the CDR3, the DNA is TGTGCCAGCAGTTACGTTCGCAGGTGGAACATTGAAGCTTTCTTT. It is translated as CASSYVRRWNIEAFF. The rearrangement joins TRBV6-5 to TRBJ1-1, with no clear D. The CDR3 spans 15 residues. Germline V gene lookup returns CDR1 MNHEY and CDR2 SVGAGI.

There are many counts of this clonotype. This chain joins TRBV6-1 and TRBJ2-2; D is unclear. V shed 4 bases and J shed 1 base, with 7 bases lying between them. CDR1 and CDR2 from the germline V gene are MNHNS and SASEGT. The CDR3 is 14 residues long. CDR3 DNA: TGTGCCAGCAGTGGGGTGATGAACACCGGGGAGCTGTTTTTT. The encoded protein is CASSGVMNTGELFF.

Details on this clonotype: The junction differs from germline at one of its ends, possibly a read error. The chain has TRBV11-2 and TRBJ2-4, with TRBD1 matching 7 bases. This CDR3 spans 15 amino acids. In germline, CDR1 is SGHAT, CDR2 FQNNGV. CDR3 amino acids: CASSLVGHRRDRDFF. Written as DNA, the CDR3 is TGTGCCAGCAGCTTAGTCGGACATCGCCGGGACAGAGATTTCTTC.

At least ten counts were recorded for this clonotype. The chain uses TRBV11-2 and TRBJ2-5, with D perhaps given as TRBD1 or TRBD2 (5 bases each). The ends were cut back, 7 bases at V and 4 bases at J, with 16 bases in the middle. Per the germline V gene, CDR1 is SGHAT and CDR2 is FQNNGV. This CDR3 has 14 residues. CDR3 DNA: TGTGCCAGCACCTCCCTTGGGGGAGTAGAGACCCAGTACTTC. The encoded protein is CASTSLGGVETQYF. The whole variable domain, remainder taken from reference TRBV11-2 and TRBJ2-5, is EAGVAQSPRYKIIEKRQSVAFWCNPISGHATLYWYQQILGQGPKLLIQFQNNGVVDDSQLPKDRFSAERLKGVDSTLKIQPAKLEDSAVYLCASTSLGGVETQYFGPGTRLLVL.

This clonotype was seen ten or more times. This chain connects TRBV28 to TRBJ1-6, with D uncertain. The V end lost 4 bases, the J end lost 5 bases, and 15 bases lay between the germline ends. The V gene's germline CDR1 is MDHEN and CDR2 SYDVKM. There are 16 residues in the CDR3. CDR3 amino acids: CASSSVYSFHNSPLHF. The CDR3 DNA follows: TGTGCCAGCAGTTCAGTATATAGTTTTCATAATTCACCCCTCCACTTT.

The chain employs TRBV4-1 and TRBJ2-7; D is unclear. The CDR3 extends over 14 amino acids. The germline CDR1 and CDR2 sequences are MGHRA and YSYEKL. With 1 base removed from V and 0 bases from J, the gap between germline ends came to 7 bases. As DNA, the CDR3 is TGCGCCAGCAGCCAAGGCCAGACCTCCTACGAGCAGTACTTC. It codes for CASSQGQTSYEQYF.

The rearrangement joins TRBV6-2 or TRBV6-3 to TRBJ2-1; TRBD1 might be the D (6 bases). The CDR3 contains 13 residues. Between the trimmed V and J ends, which lost 2 bases and 8 bases, there was a span of 10 bases. The germline gives CDR1 MNHEY, CDR2 SVGEGT. The CDR3 here is CASSYREGDEQFF. For the CDR3, the DNA is TGTGCCAGCAGTTACCGAGAGGGGGATGAGCAGTTCTTC.

The chain couples TRBV7-2 to TRBJ2-7; 9 nucleotides match TRBD1. The CDR3 contains 14 residues. From germline, CDR1 is SGHTA and CDR2 FQGNSA. The junction had 4 bases not matched to a gene; V was cut back by 4 bases and J by 3 bases. The CDR3: CASSSRDRVYEQYF. The DNA of the CDR3 is TGTGCCAGCAGCTCAAGGGACAGGGTCTACGAGCAGTACTTC.

With respect to this clonotype: A read error may explain this, as a much larger clone is one base away. V and J are TRBV7-8 and TRBJ1-1; D is ambiguous. This CDR3 spans 16 amino acids. V gave up 1 base and J gave up 1 base, with 13 bases separating them. Per the germline V gene, CDR1 is SGHVS and CDR2 is FQNEAQ. The DNA for the CDR3 is TGTGCCAGCAGCTTAGAACTCGGCTGGGGGAACACTGAAGCTTTCTTT. Translating it yields CASSLELGWGNTEAFF.

This clonotype was observed at least ten times. The rearrangement joins TRBV7-2 to TRBJ2-5; D is unresolved. Per germline, CDR1 SGHTA and CDR2 FQGNSA. Trimming removed 0 bases at V and 6 bases at J, with 11 bases between. The CDR3 extends over 14 amino acids. The DNA of the CDR3 is TGTGCCAGCAGCTTAGCCCCGACGGCACAGACCCAGTACTTC. This codes for CASSLAPTAQTQYF.

For this clonotype: A read error may explain this, as a much larger clone is one base away. As the CDR3 is not closed by the conserved phenylalanine or tryptophan, this likely results from a read error. The CDR3: CASSTRVLAGGKETQYS. The CDR3 DNA sequence: TGTGCCAGCAGCACAAGAGTGCTAGCGGGAGGGAAAGAGACCCAGTACTCC. The chain is built from TRBV7-2 and TRBJ2-5, with 12 nucleotides matching TRBD2. CDR1 is SGHTA and CDR2 is FQGNSA in the germline V gene. The CDR3 consists of 17 residues. V dropped 5 bases and J dropped 3; count of bases not matched to a gene: 10.

The V call is TRBV30, the J call TRBJ1-1; TRBD1 agrees at 8 bases. The V gene end was trimmed by 2 bases and the J gene end by 3 bases; junction bases not matched to a gene: 8. CDR1 and CDR2 (germline): GTSNPN, SVGIG (reference sequence). The CDR3 spans 15 residues. The CDR3 here is CAWSPRTGSYTEAFF. The CDR3 coding sequence is TGTGCCTGGAGTCCTCGGACAGGGTCCTACACTGAAGCTTTCTTT.

This clonotype was seen many times. CDR3 sequence: CASSTEFANTGELFF. For the CDR3, the DNA is TGTGCCAGCAGTACAGAATTCGCGAACACCGGGGAGCTGTTTTTT. V usage is TRBV2 and J usage is TRBJ2-2, with unresolved D. The germline V gene encodes CDR1 SNHLY and CDR2 FYNNEI. There are 15 residues in the CDR3. Trimming pared 5 bases from V and 0 bases from J, leaving 10 bases between.

This clonotype was counted many times. The gene calls are TRBV20-1 and TRBJ1-4, with 7 bases identical to TRBD1. The germline V gene has CDR1 DFQATT and CDR2 SNEGSKA (reference sequence). The CDR3 has 13 amino acids. This CDR3 reads CGGPGQSNEKLFF. The CDR3 bases are TGCGGCGGACCGGGACAGTCTAATGAAAAACTGTTTTTT.

Regarding this clonotype: At one of its ends the junction is not consistent with the germline gene, which may arise from a read error. The chain employs TRBV2 and TRBJ2-6, with TRBD1 matching 7 bases. The germline CDR1 and CDR2 sequences are SNHLY and FYNNEI. This CDR3 spans 18 amino acids. The CDR3 region has the DNA TGTGCCAGCAGGAAGACAGGGTTTGGTGTCTCTGGGACCAACGTCCTGACTTTC. This translates into CASRKTGFGVSGTNVLTF.

This clonotype was detected ten times or more. This rearrangement joins TRBV28 to TRBJ2-2, with D unclear. Germline V lookup: CDR1 MDHEN, CDR2 SYDVKM. This CDR3 region has 14 residues. Deletions cut 8 bases from V and 7 bases from J, with 17 bases between. The CDR3 is CASASPVGVGELFF. The CDR3, as DNA: TGTGCCAGCGCCTCTCCGGTGGGTGTCGGGGAGCTGTTTTTT. Filled out from reference TRBV28 and TRBJ2-2, the complete variable domain reads DVKVTQSSRYLVKRTGEKVFLECVQDMDHENMFWYRQDPGLGLRLIYFSYDVKMKEKGDIPEGYSVSREKKERFSLILESASTNQTSMYLCASASPVGVGELFFGEGSRLTVL.

This clonotype has at least ten counts. V usage is TRBV29-1 and J usage is TRBJ1-4; D possibly corresponds to TRBD1 (5 bases). The V gene lost 8 bases and the J gene lost 6 bases, with 25 bases spanning the gap. This CDR3 contains 16 residues. Germline CDR1 is SQVTM and CDR2 is ANQGSEA. The CDR3 nucleotides read TGCAGCCCAGGGACTTTTTGTTCGCAAGGAGATGAAAAACTGTTTTTT. Protein: CSPGTFCSQGDEKLFF.

This clonotype was seen more than once but under ten times. The V gene is TRBV19, the J gene TRBJ2-5; D is uncertain. There are 15 residues in the CDR3. V was shortened by 3 bases and J by 0 bases, with 11 bases between the two germline ends. CDR1 LNHDA and CDR2 SQIVND come from the germline V gene (reference sequence). In nucleotides, the CDR3 is TGTGCCAGTAGTATCTCGGCGGTATACCAAGAGACCCAGTACTTC. The encoded protein is CASSISAVYQETQYF.

This clonotype was counted ten times or more. This sequence joins TRBV28 and TRBJ2-5; D may match TRBD1 or TRBD2 (5 bases each). The germline V gene has CDR1 MDHEN and CDR2 SYDVKM. The germline V and J ends were trimmed by 6 bases and 5 bases, with 22 bases remaining between them. This CDR3 spans 16 amino acids. CDR3 DNA: TGTGCCAGCAGCCCAAGAATGGGACCGACTTCGGAGACCCAGTACTTC. Protein: CASSPRMGPTSETQYF.

Only a few counts were recorded for this clonotype. This chain links TRBV9 with TRBJ1-1; no clear D gene. Germline V gene sequence: CDR1 SGDLS, CDR2 YYNGEE. Deletions cut 3 bases from V and 3 bases from J, with 9 bases between. The CDR3 contains 13 residues. CDR3: CASSEDAYTEAFF. The CDR3 coding sequence is TGTGCCAGCAGCGAGGACGCATACACTGAAGCTTTCTTT.

This clonotype was observed many times. CDR3 amino acids: CASRKAGTSGGWQETQYF. CDR3 nucleotide sequence: TGTGCCAGCAGAAAGGCCGGGACTAGCGGGGGCTGGCAAGAGACCCAGTACTTC. The V call is TRBV28, the J call TRBJ2-5; 14 bases are shared with TRBD2. Germline V gene sequence: CDR1 MDHEN, CDR2 SYDVKM. The J segment lost 2 bases and the V segment lost 6 bases, leaving 11 bases of the junction unmatched. This CDR3 is built from 18 residues.